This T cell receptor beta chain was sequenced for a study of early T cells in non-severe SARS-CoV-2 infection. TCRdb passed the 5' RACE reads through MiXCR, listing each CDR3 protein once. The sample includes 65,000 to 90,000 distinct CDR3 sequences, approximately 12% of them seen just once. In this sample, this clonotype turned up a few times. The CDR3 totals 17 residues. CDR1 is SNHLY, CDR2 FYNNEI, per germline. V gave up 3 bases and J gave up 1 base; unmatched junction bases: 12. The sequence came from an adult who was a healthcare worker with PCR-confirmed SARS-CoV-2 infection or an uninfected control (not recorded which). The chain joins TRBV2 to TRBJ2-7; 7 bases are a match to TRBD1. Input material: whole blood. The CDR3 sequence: CASSDPMSRGLSYEQYF. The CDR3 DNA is TGTGCCAGCAGTGACCCGATGAGCAGGGGGTTGTCCTACGAGCAGTACTTC.